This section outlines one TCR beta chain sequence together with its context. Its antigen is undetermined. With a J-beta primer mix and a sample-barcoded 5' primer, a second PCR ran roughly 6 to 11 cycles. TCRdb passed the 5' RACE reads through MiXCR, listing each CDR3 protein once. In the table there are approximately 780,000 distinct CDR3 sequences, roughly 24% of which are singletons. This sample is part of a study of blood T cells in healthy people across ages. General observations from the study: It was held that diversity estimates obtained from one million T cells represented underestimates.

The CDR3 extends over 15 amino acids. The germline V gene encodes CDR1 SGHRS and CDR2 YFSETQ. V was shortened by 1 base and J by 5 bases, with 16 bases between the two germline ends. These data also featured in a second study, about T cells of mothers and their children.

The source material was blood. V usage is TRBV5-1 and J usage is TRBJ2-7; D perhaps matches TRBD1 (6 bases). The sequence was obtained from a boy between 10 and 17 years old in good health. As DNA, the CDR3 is TGCGCCAGCAGCTTGAATCAGGGGAGTGTCCACGAGCAGTACTTC. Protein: CASSLNQGSVHEQYF.